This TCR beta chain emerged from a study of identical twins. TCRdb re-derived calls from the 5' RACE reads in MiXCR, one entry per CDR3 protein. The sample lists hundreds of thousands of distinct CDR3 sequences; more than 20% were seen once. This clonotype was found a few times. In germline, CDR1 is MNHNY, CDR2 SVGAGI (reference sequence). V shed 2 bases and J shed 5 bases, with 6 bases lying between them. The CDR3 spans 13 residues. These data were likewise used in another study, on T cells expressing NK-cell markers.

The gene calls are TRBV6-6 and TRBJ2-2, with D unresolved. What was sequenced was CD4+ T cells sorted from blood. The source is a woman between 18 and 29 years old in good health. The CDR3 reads CASSYDRTGELFF. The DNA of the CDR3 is TGTGCCAGCAGTTACGACCGAACCGGGGAGCTGTTTTTT.